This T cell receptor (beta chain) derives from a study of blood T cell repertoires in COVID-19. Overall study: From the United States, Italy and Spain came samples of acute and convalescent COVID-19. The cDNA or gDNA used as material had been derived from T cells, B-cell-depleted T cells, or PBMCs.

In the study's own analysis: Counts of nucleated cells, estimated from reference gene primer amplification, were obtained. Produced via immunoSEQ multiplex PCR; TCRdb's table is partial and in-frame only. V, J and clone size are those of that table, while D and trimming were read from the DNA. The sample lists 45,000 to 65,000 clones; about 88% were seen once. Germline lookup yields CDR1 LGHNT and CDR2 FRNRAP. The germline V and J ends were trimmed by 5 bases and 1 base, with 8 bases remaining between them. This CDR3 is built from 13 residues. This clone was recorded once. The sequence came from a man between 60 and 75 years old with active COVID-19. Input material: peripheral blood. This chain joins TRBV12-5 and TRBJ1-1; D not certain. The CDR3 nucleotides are TGTGCTAGTGGTCGCGCGGGGAACACTGAAGCTTTCTTT. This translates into CASGRAGNTEAFF.